The sequence of this T cell receptor beta chain was determined in a study of blood T cell repertoires in COVID-19. TCRdb keeps only in-frame clones here, not all; method: immunoSEQ multiplex PCR. This table has 250,000 or so clones, approximately 90% appearing once. The V gene's germline CDR1 is LGHDT and CDR2 YNNKEL (reference sequence). The CDR3 sequence is 15 residues long. V was pared by 0 bases and J by 0 bases, with 7 bases between. The sequencing sample was made of PBMCs or T cells enriched from blood (not recorded which). This sequence was found in a woman in her twenties or thirties with acute COVID-19. This rearrangement joins TRBV3-1 (or the pseudogene TRBV3-2) to TRBJ2-3; no clear D. The CDR3, as DNA: TGTGCCAGCAGCCAAGATGAGTATAGCACAGATACGCAGTATTTT. It yields the protein CASSQDEYSTDTQYF.